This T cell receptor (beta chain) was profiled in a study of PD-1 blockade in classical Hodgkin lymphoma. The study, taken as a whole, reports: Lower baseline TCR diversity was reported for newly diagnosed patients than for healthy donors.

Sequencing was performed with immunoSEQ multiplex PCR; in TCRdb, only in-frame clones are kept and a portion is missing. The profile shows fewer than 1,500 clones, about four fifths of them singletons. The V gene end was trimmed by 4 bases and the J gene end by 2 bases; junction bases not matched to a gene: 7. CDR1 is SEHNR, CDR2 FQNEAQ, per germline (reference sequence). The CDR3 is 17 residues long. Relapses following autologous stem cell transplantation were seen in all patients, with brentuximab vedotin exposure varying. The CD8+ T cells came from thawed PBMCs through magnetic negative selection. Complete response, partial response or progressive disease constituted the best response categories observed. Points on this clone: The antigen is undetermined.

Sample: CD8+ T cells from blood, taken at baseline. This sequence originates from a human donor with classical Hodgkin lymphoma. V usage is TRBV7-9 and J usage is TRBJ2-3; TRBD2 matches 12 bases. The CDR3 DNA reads TGTGCCAGCAGCTCGCGGACTAGCGGGGCTCTCACAGATACGCAGTATTTT. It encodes CASSSRTSGALTDTQYF.